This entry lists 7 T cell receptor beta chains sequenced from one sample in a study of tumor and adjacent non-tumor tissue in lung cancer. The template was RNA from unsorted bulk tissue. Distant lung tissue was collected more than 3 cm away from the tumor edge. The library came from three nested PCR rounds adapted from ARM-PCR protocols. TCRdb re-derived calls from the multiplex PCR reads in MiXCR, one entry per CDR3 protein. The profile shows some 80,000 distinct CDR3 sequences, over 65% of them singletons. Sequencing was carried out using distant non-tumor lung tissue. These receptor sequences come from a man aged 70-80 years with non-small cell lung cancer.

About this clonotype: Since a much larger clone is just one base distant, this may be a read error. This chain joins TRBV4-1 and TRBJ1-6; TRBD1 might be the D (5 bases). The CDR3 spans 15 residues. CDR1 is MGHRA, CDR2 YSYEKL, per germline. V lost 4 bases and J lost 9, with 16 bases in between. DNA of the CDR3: TGCGCCAGCAGCCCCAGGGCAGAGAATAGTTCACCCCTCCACTTT. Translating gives CASSPRAENSSPLHF.

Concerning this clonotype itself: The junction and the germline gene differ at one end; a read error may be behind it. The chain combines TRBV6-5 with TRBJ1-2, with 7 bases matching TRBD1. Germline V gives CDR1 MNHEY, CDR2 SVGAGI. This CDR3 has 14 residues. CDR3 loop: CARSYSARGDGYTF. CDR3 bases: TGTGCCAGGAGTTACTCCGCCAGGGGGGATGGCTATACCTTC.

CDR3: CASSLAGFYEQYF. The CDR3 DNA sequence: TGTGCCAGCAGTCTGGCAGGGTTCTACGAGCAGTACTTC. The chain joins TRBV6-6 to TRBJ2-7, with D perhaps TRBD1 (5 bases). This CDR3 has 13 residues. Trimming left V 5 bases short and J 3 bases short, with 11 bases between. The germline CDR1 and CDR2 sequences are MNHNY and SVGAGI (reference sequence).

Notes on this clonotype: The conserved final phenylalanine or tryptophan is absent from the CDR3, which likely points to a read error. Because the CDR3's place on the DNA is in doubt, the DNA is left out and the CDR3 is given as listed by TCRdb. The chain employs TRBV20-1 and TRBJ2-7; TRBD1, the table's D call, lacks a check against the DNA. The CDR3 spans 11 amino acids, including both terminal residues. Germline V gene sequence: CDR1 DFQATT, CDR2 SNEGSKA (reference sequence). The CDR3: CSATGAVEQYS.

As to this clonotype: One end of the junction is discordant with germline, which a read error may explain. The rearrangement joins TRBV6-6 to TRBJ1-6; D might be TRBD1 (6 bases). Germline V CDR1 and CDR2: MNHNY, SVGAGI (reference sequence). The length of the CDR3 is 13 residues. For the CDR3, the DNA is TGTGCCAGTAGTTGCTCCGACAGGACACCCCTCCACTTT. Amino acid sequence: CASSCSDRTPLHF.

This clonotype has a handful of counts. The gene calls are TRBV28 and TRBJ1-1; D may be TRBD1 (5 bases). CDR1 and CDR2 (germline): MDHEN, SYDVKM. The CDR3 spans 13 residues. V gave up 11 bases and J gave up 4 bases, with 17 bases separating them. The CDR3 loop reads CAGAQNDRTEAFF. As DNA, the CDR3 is TGTGCCGGGGCCCAGAACGATCGCACTGAAGCTTTCTTT.

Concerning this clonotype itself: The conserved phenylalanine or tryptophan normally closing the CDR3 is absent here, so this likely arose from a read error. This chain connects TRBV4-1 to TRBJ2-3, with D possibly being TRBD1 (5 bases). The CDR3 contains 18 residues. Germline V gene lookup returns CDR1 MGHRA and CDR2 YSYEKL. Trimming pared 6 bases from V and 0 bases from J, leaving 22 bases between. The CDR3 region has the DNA TGCGCCAGCAGTCAATCCCCCTTAAGGGCAGGGAGCACAGATACGCAGTATTTG. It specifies CASSQSPLRAGSTDTQYL.